Shown below are 21 T cell receptor beta chains from a single sample sequenced in a study of T cells in Graves' hyperthyroidism and ophthalmopathy. What was amplified from RNA transcripts were TCR beta CDR3 regions. Using the HTBI primer set, a first-round RT-PCR was run on the TCR CDR3. TCRdb re-derived calls from the multiplex PCR reads in MiXCR, one entry per CDR3 protein. The profile shows more than 300,000 distinct CDR3 sequences, approximately 17% of them singletons. The sequencing input was blood. Receptors originate from a woman aged 25 to 39 with Graves' hyperthyroidism that later progressed to Graves' ophthalmopathy.

This clonotype has ten or more counts. This sequence joins TRBV5-1 and TRBJ2-3, with D unresolved. The V gene's germline CDR1 is SGHRS and CDR2 YFSETQ. The CDR3 totals 15 residues. V dropped 2 bases and J dropped 2 bases, with 12 bases sitting between them. CDR3 DNA sequence: TGCGCCAGCAGCTTCGAAACTCTTGACACAGATACGCAGTATTTT. Its translation is CASSFETLDTDTQYF.

This clonotype was detected a few times. The rearrangement uses TRBV5-1 and TRBJ2-7; maybe TRBD2 (5 bases). This CDR3 region has 19 residues. The germline CDR1 and CDR2 sequences are SGHRS and YFSETQ. The V end was cut by 0 bases, the J end by 4 bases, with 26 bases between. The CDR3: CASSLDQPSGWENWYEQYF. CDR3 DNA: TGCGCCAGCAGCTTGGACCAGCCCTCGGGCTGGGAGAACTGGTACGAGCAGTACTTC.

CDR3 loop: CASSEARSPGELFF. The CDR3 bases are TGTGCCAGCAGTGAAGCGCGTAGCCCCGGGGAGCTGTTTTTT. The rearrangement links TRBV6-1 to TRBJ2-2; D unclear. The CDR3 has 14 amino acids. CDR1 MNHNS and CDR2 SASEGT come from the germline V gene. The V end was cut by 0 bases, the J end by 6 bases, with 8 bases between.

The CDR3 sequence: CASSQDVETDLLNTEAFF. DNA for the CDR3: TGCGCCAGCAGCCAAGATGTAGAAACAGATCTGCTGAACACTGAAGCTTTCTTT. The chain recombines TRBV4-1 with TRBJ1-1; D gene ambiguous. The CDR3 totals 18 residues. Germline V lookup: CDR1 MGHRA, CDR2 YSYEKL. V lost 0 bases to trimming and J lost 0 bases, with 17 bases between them.

Details on this clonotype: It may be a read error: a sequence one base away is much more abundant. The rearrangement links TRBV27 to TRBJ2-2, with unresolved D. The length of the CDR3 is 13 residues. Trimming removed 3 bases at V and 1 base at J, with 3 bases between. Germline V gene sequence: CDR1 MNHEY, CDR2 SMNVEV (reference sequence). This CDR3 is CASSFQNTGELFF. CDR3 nucleotide sequence: TGTGCCAGCAGTTTTCAGAACACCGGGGAGCTGTTTTTT.

This clonotype was seen only a few times. V usage is TRBV28 and J usage is TRBJ1-5; D uncertain. This CDR3 is built from 13 residues. V was cut by 3 bases and J by 4 bases, with 7 bases left in between. Germline assignment: CDR1 MDHEN and CDR2 SYDVKM. The CDR3 loop reads CASSLERNQPQHF. The DNA for the CDR3 is TGTGCCAGCAGTTTGGAGCGAAATCAGCCCCAGCATTTT. Full variable domain (rest looked up from reference TRBV28 and TRBJ1-5): DVKVTQSSRYLVKRTGEKVFLECVQDMDHENMFWYRQDPGLGLRLIYFSYDVKMKEKGDIPEGYSVSREKKERFSLILESASTNQTSMYLCASSLERNQPQHFGDGTRLSIL.

CDR3 residues: CSARDPSGRSGHEQFF. The CDR3 DNA reads as TGCAGTGCTAGAGATCCTAGCGGGAGAAGCGGGCATGAGCAGTTCTTC. The chain couples TRBV20-1 to TRBJ2-1, with 10 bases matching TRBD2. The CDR3 spans 16 residues. V lost 0 bases to trimming and J lost 8 bases; unmatched junction nucleotides: 10. Germline CDR1 reads DFQATT; CDR2 reads SNEGSKA (reference sequence).

This clonotype was counted only a few times. The chain combines TRBV5-6 with TRBJ2-7, with 7 bases lining up with TRBD1. J was trimmed by 1 base and V by 4 bases; bases with no gene match: 5. Germline V gene sequence: CDR1 SGHDT, CDR2 YYEEEE. The CDR3 runs 14 residues. The CDR3 region has the DNA TGTGCCAGCAGCCCGACAGGGCCTTCCTACGAGCAGTACTTC. This codes for CASSPTGPSYEQYF.

This clonotype has a count of ten or more. The chain employs TRBV12-5 and TRBJ2-3; D might be TRBD1 or TRBD2, each matching 5 bases. Germline CDR1 is LGHNT and CDR2 is FRNRAP. The CDR3 is 14 residues long. V was cut by 6 bases and J by 4 bases, with 14 bases left in between. The CDR3 is CASGDSSSPDTQYF. CDR3 coding DNA: TGTGCTAGTGGCGACAGTTCTAGCCCAGATACGCAGTATTTT.

The chain uses TRBV11-2 and TRBJ1-1, with D maybe TRBD1 (5 bases). The germline CDR1 and CDR2 sequences are SGHAT and FQNNGV. With 5 bases removed from V and 4 bases from J, the gap between germline ends came to 14 bases. The CDR3 contains 14 residues. The CDR3 loop is CASSPLRGGTEAFF. DNA for the CDR3: TGTGCCAGCAGCCCGCTTCGGGGGGGCACTGAAGCTTTCTTT. The variable domain in full, with the rest retrieved from reference TRBV11-2 and TRBJ1-1, is EAGVAQSPRYKIIEKRQSVAFWCNPISGHATLYWYQQILGQGPKLLIQFQNNGVVDDSQLPKDRFSAERLKGVDSTLKIQPAKLEDSAVYLCASSPLRGGTEAFFGQGTRLTVV.

This clonotype was detected many times. J is TRBJ1-1 and V is TRBV5-1; the D is unclear. The CDR3 consists of 13 residues. With 4 bases removed from V and 2 bases from J, the gap between germline ends came to 9 bases. The germline V gene encodes CDR1 SGHRS and CDR2 YFSETQ. CDR3 sequence: CASSPEVNTEAFF. CDR3 nucleotides: TGCGCCAGCAGCCCGGAGGTCAACACTGAAGCTTTCTTT.

As concerns this clonotype: At one boundary the junction diverges from the germline segment, which might be a read error. This chain uses TRBV6-5 with TRBJ1-3; unclear D gene. This CDR3 region has 14 residues. In germline, CDR1 is MNHEY, CDR2 SVGAGI. This CDR3 is CAGSYGVAGNTIYF. Here the CDR3 DNA reads TGTGCCGGCAGTTACGGGGTGGCTGGAAACACCATATATTTT.

This clonotype was counted at least ten times. The chain joins TRBV2 to TRBJ2-7; 8 positions match TRBD2. CDR3 length: 16 amino acids. Germline trimming cut 3 bases from V and 6 bases from J; bases unmatched to any gene: 13. Germline CDR1 SNHLY, CDR2 FYNNEI. The CDR3: CASSDLEEREPLEQYF. In nucleotides, the CDR3 is TGTGCCAGCAGTGATCTTGAGGAGCGGGAGCCTCTCGAGCAGTACTTC.

There are many counts of this clonotype. This chain connects TRBV19 to TRBJ2-1; D may be TRBD1 or TRBD2 (5 bases each). The CDR3 covers 14 residues. Trimming took off 6 bases at V and 5 bases at J, with 14 bases between the two ends. Per the germline V gene, CDR1 is LNHDA and CDR2 is SQIVND (reference sequence). This CDR3 is CASSPRDQNNEQFF. In DNA form, the CDR3 reads TGTGCCAGTAGCCCCCGGGACCAAAACAATGAGCAGTTCTTC.

In its sample, this clonotype was seen many times. This sequence joins TRBV5-1 and TRBJ2-1; 7 bases map to TRBD2. V trimming: 6 bases; J trimming: 2 bases; junction bases outside the gene matches: 11. The CDR3 spans 16 residues. CDR1 is SGHRS, CDR2 YFSETQ, per germline. Here the CDR3 reads CASKIGGGITYNEQFF. As DNA, the CDR3 is TGCGCCAGCAAAATTGGCGGGGGTATCACCTACAATGAGCAGTTCTTC.

This clonotype was recorded at least ten times. This CDR3 reads CASSPTRDRVNTGELFF. The DNA for the CDR3 is TGTGCCAGCAGTCCTACCCGGGACAGGGTGAACACCGGGGAGCTGTTTTTT. The chain couples TRBV28 to TRBJ2-2; 9 bases fit TRBD1. V was clipped by 5 bases and J by 1 base; unmatched bases: 8. CDR1 is MDHEN, CDR2 SYDVKM, per germline. The CDR3 spans 17 residues.

This clonotype was counted a few times. This chain joins TRBV29-1 and TRBJ1-2; D is possibly TRBD1 (6 bases). CDR1 is SQVTM, CDR2 ANQGSEA, per germline. CDR3 length: 14 amino acids. V lost 4 bases and J lost 4, with 16 bases in between. Here the CDR3 DNA reads TGCAGCGTTGGACCGCGGGGGGCCCTCTATGGCTACACCTTC. The encoded protein is CSVGPRGALYGYTF.

This clonotype occurred a few times. V usage is TRBV28 and J usage is TRBJ2-7; 8 bases match TRBD1. Trimming at V came to 6 bases and at J to 6 bases, leaving 13 bases not matched to a gene. Germline values: CDR1 MDHEN, CDR2 SYDVKM. There are 15 residues in the CDR3. CDR3 in DNA: TGTGCCAGCAGATCTGCGGACAGGGAGTCGATCGAGCAGTACTTC. Amino acid sequence: CASRSADRESIEQYF.

This rearrangement joins TRBV3-1 to TRBJ2-3; 8 nucleotides match TRBD2. This CDR3 region has 16 residues. The germline gives CDR1 LGHDT, CDR2 YNNKEL (reference sequence). V lost 1 base to trimming and J lost 1 base; unmatched junction nucleotides: 4. CDR3 coding DNA: TGTGCCAGCAGCCAAGCGAGCGGGAGTGGCACAGATACGCAGTATTTT. Translated, it gives CASSQASGSGTDTQYF.

This clonotype was found many times. The rearrangement links TRBV5-1 to TRBJ1-1; D gene unclear. This CDR3 is built from 14 residues. CDR1 and CDR2 from the germline V gene are SGHRS and YFSETQ. V dropped 4 bases and J dropped 4 bases, with 14 bases sitting between them. The chain's CDR3 is CASSASRTSTEAFF. The CDR3 bases are TGCGCCAGCAGCGCGTCCCGAACGAGCACTGAAGCTTTCTTT.

This clonotype was seen at least ten times. This chain connects TRBV7-8 to TRBJ2-1; D might be TRBD2 (6 bases). Looked up from germline, CDR1 is SGHVS and CDR2 is FQNEAQ. Trimming left V 5 bases short and J 2 bases short, with 16 bases between. There are 16 residues in the CDR3. CDR3 in amino acids: CASSPRRASAYNEQFF. The CDR3 region has the DNA TGTGCCAGCAGCCCCCGGAGGGCTAGCGCCTACAATGAGCAGTTCTTC.